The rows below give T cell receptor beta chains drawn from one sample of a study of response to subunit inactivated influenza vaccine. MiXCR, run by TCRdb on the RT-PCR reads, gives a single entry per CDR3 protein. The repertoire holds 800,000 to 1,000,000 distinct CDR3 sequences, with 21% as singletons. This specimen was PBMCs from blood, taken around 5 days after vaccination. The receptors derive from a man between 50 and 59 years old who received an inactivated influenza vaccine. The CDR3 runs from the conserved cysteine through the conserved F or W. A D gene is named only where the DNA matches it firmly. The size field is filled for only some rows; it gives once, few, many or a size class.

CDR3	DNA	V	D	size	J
CASSFRDGYEQYF	TGTGCCAGCAGTTTTAGAGACGGTTACGAGCAGTACTTC	TRBV6-5	.	.	TRBJ2-7
CSAGGWGNQPQHF	TGCAGTGCTGGCGGATGGGGCAATCAGCCCCAGCATTTT	TRBV20-1	.	.	TRBJ1-5
CASSYLAGRARSYNEQFF	TGTGCCAGCAGTTACCTCGCGGGTAGGGCCCGCTCCTACAATGAGCAGTTCTTC	TRBV6-2/TRBV6-3	.	few	TRBJ2-1
CASSLIGGTGANVLTF	TGTGCCAGCAGTTTAATCGGGGGGACTGGGGCCAACGTCCTGACTTTC	TRBV28	TRBD2	once	TRBJ2-6
CASSATWPSTDTQYF	TGTGCCAGCTCTGCCACGTGGCCTAGCACAGATACGCAGTATTTT	TRBV6-1	.	few	TRBJ2-3
CAISRDSHRETQYF	TGTGCCATCAGTCGGGACAGTCACCGGGAGACCCAGTACTTC	TRBV10-3	TRBD1	few	TRBJ2-5
CASSPQTSEYNEQFF	TGCGCCAGCAGCCCCCAGACTAGCGAGTACAATGAGCAGTTCTTC	TRBV5-1	TRBD2	few	TRBJ2-1
CASTRLAGGSTDTQYF	TGTGCCAGCACCCGACTAGCGGGGGGAAGCACAGATACGCAGTATTTT	TRBV7-2	TRBD2	.	TRBJ2-3
CASREGVTYNSPLHF	TGTGCCAGCAGGGAAGGGGTGACCTATAATTCACCCCTCCACTTT	TRBV6-1	.	few	TRBJ1-6
CASSQVADRGRDTIYF	TGCGCCAGCAGCCAAGTTGCGGACAGGGGTAGGGACACCATATATTTT	TRBV4-1	TRBD1	few	TRBJ1-3
CSARAPSGVGDTQYF	TGCAGTGCTAGAGCCCCCTCCGGGGTAGGAGATACGCAGTATTTT	TRBV20-1	.	few	TRBJ2-3
CASSSGHNTDTQYF	TGTGCCAGCAGTTCGGGACACAACACAGATACGCAGTATTTT	TRBV5-8	.	.	TRBJ2-3
CASSQEYQGRSEQYF	TGCGCCAGCAGCCAAGAGTATCAGGGACGCTCCGAGCAGTACTTC	TRBV4-3	.	.	TRBJ2-7
CASSSLGSGVGETQYF	TGTGCCAGCAGCTCCCTCGGGAGCGGGGTTGGGGAGACCCAGTACTTC	TRBV7-2	TRBD2	once	TRBJ2-5
CAISESSPSNTGELFF	TGTGCCATCAGTGAGTCTTCTCCATCGAACACCGGGGAGCTGTTTTTT	TRBV10-3	.	.	TRBJ2-2
CASSFLGRLISNYGYTF	TGTGCCAGCAGCTTTTTGGGACGGCTTATATCTAACTATGGCTACACCTTC	TRBV7-8	.	.	TRBJ1-2
CASSTYRESGEQYF	TGTGCCAGCAGTACCTACAGGGAGTCGGGCGAGCAGTACTTC	TRBV6-1	.	.	TRBJ2-7
CASSYRTHNEQFF	TGTGCCAGCAGTTATAGGACACACAATGAGCAGTTCTTC	TRBV6-2/TRBV6-3	.	.	TRBJ2-1
CASSQTSGYSYEQYF	TGTGCCAGCAGCCAAACGTCTGGTTACTCCTACGAGCAGTACTTC	TRBV7-6	.	few	TRBJ2-7
CASSVSGSGWNEQFF	TGTGCCAGCAGCGTTAGCGGGAGTGGGTGGAATGAGCAGTTCTTC	TRBV7-2	TRBD2	.	TRBJ2-1
CASSRGTGAGSYNSPLHF	TGTGCCAGCAGCCGGGGGACAGGGGCGGGCTCCTATAATTCACCCCTCCACTTT	TRBV27	TRBD1	.	TRBJ1-6
CASSYLGQDYNEQFF	TGTGCCAGCAGTTACCTCGGACAGGACTACAATGAGCAGTTCTTC	TRBV27	TRBD1	.	TRBJ2-1
CSASSLGTGQETQYF	TGCAGTGCTTCCAGCCTCGGGACAGGGCAAGAGACCCAGTACTTC	TRBV20-1	TRBD1	few	TRBJ2-5
CASSSTSGTNTGELFF	TGTGCCAGCAGTTCGACTAGCGGGACCAACACCGGGGAGCTGTTTTTT	TRBV12-3/TRBV12-4	TRBD2	.	TRBJ2-2
CASSFGGSDTQYF	TGCGCCAGCAGCTTTGGCGGGTCAGATACGCAGTATTTT	TRBV5-1	.	many	TRBJ2-3
CASSGQTYQPQHF	TGTGCCAGCAGCGGACAGACCTATCAGCCCCAGCATTTT	TRBV28	.	.	TRBJ1-5
CATSGGSRNEQFF	TGTGCCACCTCAGGGGGCAGTCGCAATGAGCAGTTCTTC	TRBV6-6	TRBD1	.	TRBJ2-1
CASSRLQGTGTEAFF	TGTGCCAGCAGCCGACTACAGGGAACGGGCACTGAAGCTTTCTTT	TRBV4-2	.	few	TRBJ1-1
CASSAPGTSVRNEQFF	TGTGCCAGCAGCGCCCCCGGGACTAGCGTCAGGAATGAGCAGTTCTTC	TRBV7-8	TRBD2	.	TRBJ2-1
CASSSVWDSEQFF	TGTGCCAGTAGTAGTGTATGGGACAGTGAGCAGTTCTTC	TRBV19	TRBD1	few	TRBJ2-1
CASSQDYRGGNTEAFF	TGCGCCAGCAGCCAAGATTATCGAGGGGGGAACACTGAAGCTTTCTTT	TRBV4-3	.	.	TRBJ1-1
CATSAGNTGGLYNEQFF	TGTGCCACCAGTGCCGGAAACACAGGGGGTCTTTACAATGAGCAGTTCTTC	TRBV24-1	TRBD1	few	TRBJ2-1
CASLYQPDSAYEQYF	TGTGCCAGCCTATACCAACCGGACTCAGCCTACGAGCAGTACTTC	TRBV6-1	.	.	TRBJ2-7
CAISEAGQGVGTGELFF	TGTGCCATCAGTGAAGCGGGACAGGGGGTCGGCACCGGGGAGCTGTTTTTT	TRBV6-1	TRBD1	.	TRBJ2-2
CSARDSPSGANVLTF	TGCAGTGCCAGGGACAGCCCCTCTGGGGCCAACGTCCTGACTTTC	TRBV20-1	TRBD1	.	TRBJ2-6
CASSRARGLAGEQYF	TGCGCCAGCAGCCGGGCAAGGGGTTTAGCAGGCGAGCAGTACTTC	TRBV4-1	.	.	TRBJ2-7
CASTSTGISNQPQHF	TGTGCCAGTACCTCGACAGGGATTAGCAATCAGCCCCAGCATTTT	TRBV19	TRBD1	.	TRBJ1-5
CASSQDAGARNGYTF	TGTGCCAGCAGCCAAGATGCGGGGGCCAGAAATGGCTACACCTTC	TRBV4-2	.	.	TRBJ1-2
CSARAAPAPDTQYF	TGCAGTGCTAGAGCTGCGCCAGCCCCAGATACGCAGTATTTT	TRBV20-1	.	few	TRBJ2-3
CASRPPAEKTQYF	TGTGCCAGCAGACCCCCTGCAGAAAAGACCCAGTACTTC	TRBV7-2	.	few	TRBJ2-5
CASTQGVRETQYF	TGTGCCAGCACTCAAGGGGTGAGGGAGACCCAGTACTTC	TRBV7-2	.	few	TRBJ2-5
CASSLRGGDIQTQYF	TGTGCCAGCAGCTTAAGGGGGGGCGATATCCAGACCCAGTACTTC	TRBV7-7	.	.	TRBJ2-5
CASSRRTGGSGELFF	TGCGCCAGCAGCCGGAGGACAGGGGGCTCCGGGGAGCTGTTTTTT	TRBV5-1	TRBD1	.	TRBJ2-2
CASSFSHLNTGELFF	TGCGCCAGCAGCTTCAGCCACTTGAACACCGGGGAGCTGTTTTTT	TRBV5-1	.	.	TRBJ2-2
CASSLGGLAGGIEQFF	TGTGCCAGCAGCTTAGGGGGACTAGCGGGGGGCATTGAGCAGTTCTTC	TRBV7-8	TRBD2	.	TRBJ2-1
CASSPPTTETQYF	TGTGCCAGCTCACCACCTACTACTGAGACCCAGTACTTC	TRBV18	.	few	TRBJ2-5
CASSHTNQETQYF	TGTGCCAGCAGCCACACGAATCAAGAGACCCAGTACTTC	TRBV5-6	.	.	TRBJ2-5
CASKLRQGGEQYF	TGTGCCAGCAAATTACGTCAGGGCGGGGAGCAGTACTTC	TRBV12-3/TRBV12-4	.	.	TRBJ2-7
CAIRLTGLDDTEAFF	TGTGCCATCAGACTTACAGGGTTGGATGACACTGAAGCTTTCTTT	TRBV10-3	.	few	TRBJ1-1
CASSYSGFLYEQYF	TGTGCCAGCAGTTACTCGGGATTTCTCTACGAGCAGTACTTC	TRBV6-5	.	.	TRBJ2-7
CSAGDTVRTDTQYF	TGCAGTGCTGGAGACACCGTTCGCACAGATACGCAGTATTTT	TRBV20-1	.	.	TRBJ2-3
CASSFRGLLGNEQFF	TGTGCCAGCAGTTTTCGGGGACTCCTTGGAAATGAGCAGTTCTTC	TRBV28	.	.	TRBJ2-1
CASSRDPDTQYF	TGTGCCAGCAGCCGGGACCCAGATACGCAGTATTTT	TRBV7-9	.	.	TRBJ2-3
CASSWTGVAGELFF	TGTGCCAGCAGCTGGACCGGGGTCGCCGGGGAGCTGTTTTTT	TRBV7-9	.	.	TRBJ2-2